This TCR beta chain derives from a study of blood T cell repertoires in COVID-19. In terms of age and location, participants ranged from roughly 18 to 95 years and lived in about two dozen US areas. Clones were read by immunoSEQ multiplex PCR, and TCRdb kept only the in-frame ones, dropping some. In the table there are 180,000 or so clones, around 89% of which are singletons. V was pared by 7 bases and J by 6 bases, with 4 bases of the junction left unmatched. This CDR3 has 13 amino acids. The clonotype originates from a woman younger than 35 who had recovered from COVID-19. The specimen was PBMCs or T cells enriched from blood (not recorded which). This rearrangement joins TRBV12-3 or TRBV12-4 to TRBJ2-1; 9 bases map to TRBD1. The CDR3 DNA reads TGTGCCAGCACGGGACAGGGAACCAATGAGCAGTTCTTC. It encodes CASTGQGTNEQFF.